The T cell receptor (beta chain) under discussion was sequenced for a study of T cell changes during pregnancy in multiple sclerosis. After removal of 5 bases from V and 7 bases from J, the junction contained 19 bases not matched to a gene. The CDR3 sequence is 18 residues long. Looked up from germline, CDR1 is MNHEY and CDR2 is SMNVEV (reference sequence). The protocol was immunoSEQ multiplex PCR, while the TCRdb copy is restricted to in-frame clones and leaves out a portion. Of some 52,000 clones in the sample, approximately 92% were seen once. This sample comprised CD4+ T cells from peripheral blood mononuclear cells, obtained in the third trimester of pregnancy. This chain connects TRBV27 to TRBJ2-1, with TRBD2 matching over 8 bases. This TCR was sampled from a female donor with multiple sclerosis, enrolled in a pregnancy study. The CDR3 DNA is TGTGCCAGCAGTCCTCCCGTCGTGGGACTAGTCAACGCTAATGAGCAGTTCTTC. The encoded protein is CASSPPVVGLVNANEQFF.